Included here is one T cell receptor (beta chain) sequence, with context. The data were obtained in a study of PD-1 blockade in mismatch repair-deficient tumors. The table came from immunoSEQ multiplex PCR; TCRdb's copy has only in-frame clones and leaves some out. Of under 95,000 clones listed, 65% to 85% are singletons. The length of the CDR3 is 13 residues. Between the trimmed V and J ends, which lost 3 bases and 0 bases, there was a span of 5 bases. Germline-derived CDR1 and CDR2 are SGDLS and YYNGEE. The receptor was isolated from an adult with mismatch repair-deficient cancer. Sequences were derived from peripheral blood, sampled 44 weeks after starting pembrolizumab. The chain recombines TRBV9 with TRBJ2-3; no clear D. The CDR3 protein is CASSEGSTDTQYF. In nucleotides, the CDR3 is TGTGCCAGCAGCGAGGGTAGCACAGATACGCAGTATTTT.